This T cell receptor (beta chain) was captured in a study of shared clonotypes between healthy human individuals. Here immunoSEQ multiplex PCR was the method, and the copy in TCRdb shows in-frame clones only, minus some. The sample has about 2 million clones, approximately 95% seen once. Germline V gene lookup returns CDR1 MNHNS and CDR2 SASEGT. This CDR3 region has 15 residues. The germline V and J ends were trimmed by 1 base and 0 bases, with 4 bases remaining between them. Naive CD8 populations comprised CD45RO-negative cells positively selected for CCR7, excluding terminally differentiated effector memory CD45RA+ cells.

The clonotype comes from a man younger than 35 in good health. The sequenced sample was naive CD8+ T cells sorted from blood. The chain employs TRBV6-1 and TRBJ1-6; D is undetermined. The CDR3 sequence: CASSEVSSYNSPLHF. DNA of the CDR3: TGTGCCAGCAGTGAAGTAAGCTCCTATAATTCACCCCTCCACTTT.